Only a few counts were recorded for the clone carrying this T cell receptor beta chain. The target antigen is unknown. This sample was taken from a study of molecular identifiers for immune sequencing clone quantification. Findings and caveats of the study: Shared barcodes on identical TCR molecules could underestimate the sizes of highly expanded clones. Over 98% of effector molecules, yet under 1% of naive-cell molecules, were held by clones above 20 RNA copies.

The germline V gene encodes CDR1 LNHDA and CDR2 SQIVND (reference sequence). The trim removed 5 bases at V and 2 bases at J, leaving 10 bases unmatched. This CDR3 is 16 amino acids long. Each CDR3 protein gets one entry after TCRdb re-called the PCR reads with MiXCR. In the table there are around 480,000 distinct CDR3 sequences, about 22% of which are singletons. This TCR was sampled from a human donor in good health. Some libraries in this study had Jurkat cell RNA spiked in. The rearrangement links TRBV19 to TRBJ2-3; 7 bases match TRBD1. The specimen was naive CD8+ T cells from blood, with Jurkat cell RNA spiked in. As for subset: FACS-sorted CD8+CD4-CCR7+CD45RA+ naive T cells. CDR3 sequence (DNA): TGTGCCAGTAGTCCTGGGACAGTCTACCCCACAGATACGCAGTATTTT. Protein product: CASSPGTVYPTDTQYF. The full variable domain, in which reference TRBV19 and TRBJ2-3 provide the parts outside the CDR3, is DGGITQSPKYLFRKEGQNVTLSCEQNLNHDAMYWYRQDPGQGLRLIYYSQIVNDFQKGDIAEGYSVSREKKESFPLTVTSAQKNPTAFYLCASSPGTVYPTDTQYFGPGTRLTVL.